These 2 T cell receptor beta chains were all obtained from the same sample, sequenced in a study of T cell responses to AZD1222 COVID-19 vaccine. Sequencing was performed with immunoSEQ multiplex PCR; in TCRdb, only in-frame clones are kept and a portion is missing. The sample has approximately 85,000 clones, less than 90% seen once. The material was peripheral blood, obtained on day 0 of AZD1222 vaccination. The origin of the receptors is an adult in good health.

The DNA of the CDR3 is TGTGCCAGCAGCCCGGACACGAGGAGTGGCTACACCTTC. Translating it yields CASSPDTRSGYTF. The V gene is TRBV2, the J gene TRBJ1-2, with D tentatively TRBD1 (5 bases). Trimming removed 6 bases from V and 7 bases from J, with 15 bases in between. Germline values: CDR1 SNHLY, CDR2 FYNNEI. The CDR3 consists of 13 residues.

The rearrangement joins TRBV29-1 to TRBJ1-4; D is ambiguous. The CDR3 is 11 amino acids. V was cut by 6 bases and J by 4 bases, with 6 bases left in between. CDR1 and CDR2 from the germline V gene are SQVTM and ANQGSEA. The chain's CDR3 is CSVGFNEKLFF. The CDR3 region has the DNA TGCAGCGTCGGTTTTAATGAAAAACTGTTTTTT.